A single sample gave rise to the 24 T cell receptor beta chains below, sequenced in a study of blood T cell repertoires in COVID-19. Data came from immunoSEQ multiplex PCR; TCRdb stores just in-frame clones and leaves some out. Of 150,000 or so clones listed, about 85% are singletons. Specimen: peripheral blood. These receptors were taken from a human donor in a cohort sampled during active COVID-19.

The V gene is TRBV6-2 or TRBV6-3, the J gene TRBJ1-5; a possible D gene is TRBD1 (5 bases). The germline gives CDR1 MNHEY, CDR2 SVGEGT. The CDR3 is 15 residues long. V lost 2 bases and J 5 bases, leaving 13 bases between the germline ends. For the CDR3, the DNA is TGTGCCAGCAGTTACGGCCAGGGAGGGCATCAGCCCCAGCATTTT. It codes for CASSYGQGGHQPQHF.

V is TRBV21-1 and J is TRBJ1-4; the table's D call, TRBD1, was not checked against the DNA. TRBV21-1 is a pseudogene segment. This CDR3 is built from 16 residues. The DNA for the CDR3 is TGTGCCAGCAGCAAAGTATGGACGGGTAGGGGTGAAAAACTGTTTTTT. Protein sequence: CASSKVWTGRGEKLFF.

This clone was seen many times. The V call is TRBV28, the J call TRBJ1-4; weak D call: TRBD1 (6 bases). Germline V lookup: CDR1 MDHEN, CDR2 SYDVKM. Between the trimmed V and J ends, which lost 4 bases and 7 bases, there was a span of 16 bases. CDR3 length equals 15 residues. The CDR3, as DNA: TGTGCCAGCAGTTCGTCAGGGGTTTCGAGTGAAAAACTGTTTTTT. This sequence encodes CASSSSGVSSEKLFF.

This clone was counted once. The rearrangement uses TRBV10-3 and TRBJ2-1; D ambiguous. Trimming took 3 bases from V and 4 from J, leaving 10 bases between them. Germline-derived CDR1 and CDR2 are ENHRY and SYGVKD. The CDR3 is made up of 14 amino acids. The CDR3 DNA sequence: TGTGCCATCAGTGAAATATCGGGTTACAATGAGCAGTTCTTC. Protein product: CAISEISGYNEQFF.

V usage is TRBV6-1 and J usage is TRBJ1-1, with TRBD1 matching 10 bases. There are 15 residues in the CDR3. CDR1 and CDR2 from the germline V gene are MNHNS and SASEGT. Germline trimming cut 2 bases from V and 5 bases from J; bases unmatched to any gene: 5. In DNA form, the CDR3 reads TGTGCCAGCAGTGAAAGCTGGACAGGGGGAACTGAAGCTTTCTTT. It codes for CASSESWTGGTEAFF.

The V and J genes are TRBV7-9 and TRBJ2-2; D unresolved. The CDR3 extends over 16 amino acids. The germline CDR1 and CDR2 sequences are SEHNR and FQNEAQ (reference sequence). V was cut by 1 base and J by 4 bases, with 13 bases left in between. CDR3 sequence reads: CASSLGSAEFTGELFF. The CDR3 nucleotides are TGTGCCAGCAGCTTAGGTTCGGCGGAGTTCACCGGGGAGCTGTTTTTT.

This clone was counted only a few times. This chain joins TRBV19 and TRBJ2-2, with 8 bases lining up with TRBD2. The V segment lost 3 bases and the J segment 6 bases; nucleotides outside the gene matches: 12. Germline V CDR1 and CDR2: LNHDA, SQIVND (reference sequence). The CDR3 is made up of 17 amino acids. The chain's CDR3 is CASSIWTGGFWPGELFF. CDR3 DNA sequence: TGTGCCAGTAGTATTTGGACGGGAGGGTTCTGGCCCGGGGAGCTGTTTTTT.

The rearrangement links TRBV7-9 to TRBJ2-7; a possible D gene is TRBD1 (6 bases). Deletions cut 5 bases from V and 2 bases from J, with 7 bases between. Germline CDR1 is SEHNR and CDR2 is FQNEAQ (reference sequence). This CDR3 contains 12 residues. The CDR3 is CASSRTAYEQYF. The DNA for the CDR3 is TGTGCCAGCAGCCGGACAGCCTACGAGCAGTACTTC.

J is TRBJ1-2 and V is TRBV18, with 7 bases identical to TRBD1. CDR3 length equals 13 residues. V was pared by 4 bases and J by 4 bases, with 3 bases of the junction left unmatched. Germline-derived CDR1 and CDR2 are KGHSH and LQKENI. The CDR3 reads CASSQGAGYGYTF. The CDR3 DNA reads as TGTGCCAGCTCACAGGGGGCAGGCTATGGCTACACCTTC.

The rearrangement links TRBV10-3 to TRBJ2-2, with TRBD2 as a possible D gene (5 bases). Germline lookup yields CDR1 ENHRY and CDR2 SYGVKD. This CDR3 region has 14 residues. Trimming left V 8 bases short and J 0 bases short, with 10 bases between. CDR3 bases: TGTGCCATCTCCGGGGAATCGAACACCGGGGAGCTGTTTTTT. It is translated as CAISGESNTGELFF.

The V call is TRBV5-8, the J call TRBJ2-5; TRBD2 aligns across 8 bases. The germline CDR1 and CDR2 sequences are SGHTS and YDEGEE. The V gene end was trimmed by 2 bases and the J gene end by 3 bases; junction bases not matched to a gene: 15. The CDR3 covers 18 residues. The CDR3 DNA reads TGTGCCAGCAGCTTCACACCTAAAATAGCGGGAAGCGAAGAGACCCAGTACTTC. Its protein is CASSFTPKIAGSEETQYF.

The chain employs TRBV28 and TRBJ1-1, with D perhaps matching TRBD1 (5 bases). This CDR3 contains 14 residues. V was trimmed by 1 base and J by 4 bases, leaving 10 bases between them. Germline V CDR1 and CDR2: MDHEN, SYDVKM. CDR3 amino acids: CASSLSGGVTEAFF. The CDR3 nucleotides read TGTGCCAGCAGTTTATCTGGGGGGGTCACTGAAGCTTTCTTT.

The chain links TRBV5-8 to TRBJ1-1, with 7 positions matching TRBD1. The CDR3 spans 12 residues. The junction had 5 bases not matched to a gene; V was cut back by 1 base and J by 11 bases. Germline CDR1 reads SGHTS; CDR2 reads YDEGEE. CDR3 nucleotides: TGTGCCAGCAGCTTGAGGGGGCAAGGGGCTTTCTTT. Translated, it gives CASSLRGQGAFF.

The chain links TRBV27 to TRBJ2-7; TRBD2 might be the D (5 bases). The CDR3 extends over 14 amino acids. Trimming took off 5 bases at V and 4 bases at J, with 15 bases between the two ends. Germline V gene data show CDR1 as MNHEY and CDR2 as SMNVEV (reference sequence). CDR3 in amino acids: CASSNSEVRYEQYF. The CDR3 nucleotides read TGTGCCAGCAGTAACTCGGAGGTTAGGTACGAGCAGTACTTC.

The chain couples TRBV27 to TRBJ2-1; TRBD2 matches at 11 bases. CDR3 length: 15 residues. V dropped 7 bases and J dropped 8; count of bases not matched to a gene: 10. Germline CDR1 is MNHEY and CDR2 is SMNVEV (reference sequence). The CDR3 region has the DNA TGTGCCAGCACCACGACTAGCGGGATCCCAGATGAGCAGTTCTTC. It encodes CASTTTSGIPDEQFF.

The chain combines TRBV6-1 with TRBJ2-5, with D tentatively TRBD1 (5 bases). CDR1 is MNHNS, CDR2 SASEGT, per germline. The V and J ends lost 3 bases and 5 bases respectively, with 13 bases between them. This CDR3 comprises 14 residues. CDR3 region: CASSDATGSETQYF. In DNA, the CDR3 is TGTGCCAGCAGTGACGCAACAGGATCGGAGACCCAGTACTTC.

The J gene is TRBJ2-5, the V gene TRBV2, with 7 bases aligning to TRBD1. Germline assignment: CDR1 SNHLY and CDR2 FYNNEI. V lost 7 bases to trimming and J lost 4 bases; unmatched junction nucleotides: 9. The CDR3 runs 14 residues. Here the CDR3 reads CASKQGFSRETQYF. As DNA, the CDR3 is TGTGCCAGCAAACAGGGGTTTTCTCGAGAGACCCAGTACTTC.

V gene TRBV28 combines with J gene TRBJ1-1; D is unresolved. This CDR3 contains 11 residues. Germline-derived CDR1 and CDR2 are MDHEN and SYDVKM. The CDR3 DNA reads TGTGCTGTGACTACGGGCACTGAAGCTTTCTTT. This sequence encodes CAVTTGTEAFF.

V gene TRBV7-6 combines with J gene TRBJ2-7, with TRBD1 identical over 9 bases. Per germline, CDR1 SGHVS and CDR2 FNYEAQ. This CDR3 has 13 amino acids. Losses at the gene ends were 6 bases for V and 3 bases for J; bases not matched to a gene: 3. The CDR3 region has the DNA TGTGCCAGCAGACCGGGACAGGGCTACGAGCAGTACTTC. It specifies CASRPGQGYEQYF.

The V call is TRBV28, the J call TRBJ2-5; tentative D call: TRBD2 (6 bases). CDR3 length: 15 residues. The germline gives CDR1 MDHEN, CDR2 SYDVKM. V lost 7 bases, J lost 5 bases, and 20 bases lay in between. The CDR3 spells CASTALGVGGETQYF. The CDR3, as DNA: TGTGCCAGCACCGCCCTTGGGGTTGGGGGGGAGACCCAGTACTTC. The full variable domain, its missing parts supplied by reference TRBV28 and TRBJ2-5, is DVKVTQSSRYLVKRTGEKVFLECVQDMDHENMFWYRQDPGLGLRLIYFSYDVKMKEKGDIPEGYSVSREKKERFSLILESASTNQTSMYLCASTALGVGGETQYFGPGTRLLVL.

The chain recombines TRBV19 with TRBJ2-7; D is unclear. Looked up from germline, CDR1 is LNHDA and CDR2 is SQIVND (reference sequence). The CDR3 is 13 residues long. V lost 1 base, J lost 6 bases, and 10 bases lay in between. CDR3 sequence: CASSIVGRREQYF. In DNA, the CDR3 is TGTGCCAGTAGTATAGTAGGCAGGCGCGAGCAGTACTTC.

The chain uses TRBV25-1 and TRBJ2-3; TRBD2 matches 8 bases. J was trimmed by 0 bases and V by 4 bases; bases with no gene match: 3. From germline, CDR1 is MGHDK and CDR2 SYGVNS. The CDR3 spans 15 residues. CDR3 bases: TGTGCCAGCAGTGGACAGCGGGAGAGCACAGATACGCAGTATTTT. It specifies CASSGQRESTDTQYF.

This clone was detected a few times. The V call is TRBV10-2, the J call TRBJ1-5, with 9 bases identical to TRBD1. From germline, CDR1 is WSHSY and CDR2 SAAADI. The trim removed 6 bases at V and 1 base at J, leaving 4 bases unmatched. This CDR3 is 15 amino acids long. CDR3 residues: CASRTGGASNQPQHF. CDR3 DNA: TGCGCCAGCAGAACAGGGGGCGCGAGCAATCAGCCCCAGCATTTT.

The chain couples TRBV5-4 to TRBJ1-5, with a weak D call TRBD1 (6 bases). Trimming left V 7 bases short and J 2 bases short, with 13 bases between. There are 14 residues in the CDR3. Germline assignment: CDR1 SGHNT and CDR2 YYREEE (reference sequence). This chain's CDR3 is CASSQGPGNQPQHF. In DNA, the CDR3 is TGTGCCAGCTCCCAGGGGCCGGGCAATCAGCCCCAGCATTTT.